This TCR beta chain was recovered during a study of T cells in Graves' hyperthyroidism and ophthalmopathy. Comments on this clonotype: It may be a read error: a sequence one base away is much more abundant.

The CDR3 totals 17 residues. Exclusion criteria comprised uncontrolled infection, other autoimmune disease, pregnancy or lactation. The PBMCs were sourced from fresh peripheral blood (about 10 ml). Amplified TCR beta CDR3 regions derived from RNA transcripts. During a first-round RT-PCR of the TCR CDR3, the HTBI primer set was used. TCRdb re-analysed the multiplex PCR reads in MiXCR, keeping a single row per CDR3 protein. The sample has some 760,000 distinct CDR3 sequences, 12% to 15% seen once. This clonotype was obtained from a woman under 30 with Graves' hyperthyroidism. Sequencing was carried out using blood. The V call is TRBV12-3 or TRBV12-4, the J call TRBJ2-1; 13 bases align to TRBD2. CDR3: CASSLSPGLAGHNGQFF. Here the CDR3 DNA reads TGTGCCAGCAGTTTAAGTCCGGGACTAGCGGGACACAATGGGCAGTTCTTC.